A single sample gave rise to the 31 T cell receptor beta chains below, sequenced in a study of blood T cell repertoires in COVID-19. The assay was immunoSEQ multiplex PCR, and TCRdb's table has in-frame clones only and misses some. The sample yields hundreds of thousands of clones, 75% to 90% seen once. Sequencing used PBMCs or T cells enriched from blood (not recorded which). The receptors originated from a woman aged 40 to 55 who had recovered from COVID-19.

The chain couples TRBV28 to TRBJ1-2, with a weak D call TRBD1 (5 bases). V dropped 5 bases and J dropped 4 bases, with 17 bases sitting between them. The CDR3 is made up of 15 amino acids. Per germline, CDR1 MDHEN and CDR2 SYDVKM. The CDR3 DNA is TGTGCCAGCAGTGCAACCGGGACTCTTATCTATGGCTACACCTTC. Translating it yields CASSATGTLIYGYTF.

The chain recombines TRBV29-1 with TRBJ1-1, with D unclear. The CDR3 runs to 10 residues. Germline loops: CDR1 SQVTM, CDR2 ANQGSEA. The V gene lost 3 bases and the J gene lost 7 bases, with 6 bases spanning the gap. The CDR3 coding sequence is TGCAGCGTTGAGCGGGTTGAAGCTTTCTTT. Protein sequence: CSVERVEAFF.

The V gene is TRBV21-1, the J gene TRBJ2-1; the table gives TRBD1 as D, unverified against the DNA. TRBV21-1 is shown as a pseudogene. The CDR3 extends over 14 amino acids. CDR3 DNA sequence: TGTGCCAGCAGAAAGGGACAGGTGTACAATGAGCAGTTCTTC. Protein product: CASRKGQVYNEQFF.

The CDR3 here is CASSYLAGGSPLHF. CDR3 coding DNA: TGTGCCAGCAGTTACTTGGCCGGCGGGTCACCCCTCCACTTT. The V and J genes are TRBV6-5 and TRBJ1-6; D remains ambiguous. Germline CDR1 is MNHEY and CDR2 is SVGAGI. This CDR3 spans 14 amino acids. Trimming cost V 1 base and J 10 bases, with 11 bases left between them.

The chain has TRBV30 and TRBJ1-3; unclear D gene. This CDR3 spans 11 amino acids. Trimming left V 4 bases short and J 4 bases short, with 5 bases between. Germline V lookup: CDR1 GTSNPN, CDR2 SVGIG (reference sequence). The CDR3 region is CAWTSGNTIYF. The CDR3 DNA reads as TGTGCCTGGACAAGCGGAAACACCATATATTTT.

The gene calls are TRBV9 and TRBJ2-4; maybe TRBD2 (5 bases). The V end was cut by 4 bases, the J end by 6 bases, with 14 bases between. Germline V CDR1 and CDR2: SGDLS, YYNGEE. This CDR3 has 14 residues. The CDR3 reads CASSLTGFGNIQYF. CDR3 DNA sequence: TGTGCCAGCAGCCTAACGGGATTCGGAAACATTCAGTACTTC.

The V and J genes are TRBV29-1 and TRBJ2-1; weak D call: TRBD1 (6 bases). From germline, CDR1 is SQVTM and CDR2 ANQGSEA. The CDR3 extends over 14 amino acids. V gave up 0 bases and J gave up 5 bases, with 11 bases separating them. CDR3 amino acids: CSVEDLKGDNEQFF. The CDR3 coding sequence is TGCAGCGTTGAAGATCTTAAGGGGGACAATGAGCAGTTCTTC.

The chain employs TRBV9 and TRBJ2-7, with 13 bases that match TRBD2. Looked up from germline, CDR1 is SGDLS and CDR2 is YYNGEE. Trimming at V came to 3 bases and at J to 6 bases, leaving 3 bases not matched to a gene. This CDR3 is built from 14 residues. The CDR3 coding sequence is TGTGCCAGCAGCGCCCGGACTAGCGGGAGCGAGCAGTACTTC. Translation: CASSARTSGSEQYF.

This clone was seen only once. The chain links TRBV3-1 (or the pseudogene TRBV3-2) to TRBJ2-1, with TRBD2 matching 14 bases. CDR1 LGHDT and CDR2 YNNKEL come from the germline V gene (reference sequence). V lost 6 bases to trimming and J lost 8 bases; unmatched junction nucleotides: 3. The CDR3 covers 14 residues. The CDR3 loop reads CASRTSGGAYEQFF. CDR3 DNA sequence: TGTGCCAGCAGGACTAGCGGGGGGGCCTATGAGCAGTTCTTC.

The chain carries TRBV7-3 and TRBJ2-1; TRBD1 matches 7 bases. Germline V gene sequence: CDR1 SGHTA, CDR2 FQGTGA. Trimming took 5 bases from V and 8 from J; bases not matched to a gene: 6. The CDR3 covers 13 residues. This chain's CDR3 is CASSLQGVDEQFF. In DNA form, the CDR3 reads TGTGCCAGCAGCCTGCAGGGGGTGGATGAGCAGTTCTTC.

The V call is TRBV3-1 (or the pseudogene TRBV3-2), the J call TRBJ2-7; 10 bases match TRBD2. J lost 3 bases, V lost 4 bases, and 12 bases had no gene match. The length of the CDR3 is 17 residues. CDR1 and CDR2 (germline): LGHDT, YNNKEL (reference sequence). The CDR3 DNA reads TGTGCCAGCAGCCGCACCGCTCCGGGACTAGCGCACTACGAGCAGTACTTC. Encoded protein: CASSRTAPGLAHYEQYF.

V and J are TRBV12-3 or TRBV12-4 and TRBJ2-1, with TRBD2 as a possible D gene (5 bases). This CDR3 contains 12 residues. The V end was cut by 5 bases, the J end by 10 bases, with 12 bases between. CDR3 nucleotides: TGTGCCAGCAGTCCACTAGGATTCGAGCAGTTCTTC. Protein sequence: CASSPLGFEQFF.

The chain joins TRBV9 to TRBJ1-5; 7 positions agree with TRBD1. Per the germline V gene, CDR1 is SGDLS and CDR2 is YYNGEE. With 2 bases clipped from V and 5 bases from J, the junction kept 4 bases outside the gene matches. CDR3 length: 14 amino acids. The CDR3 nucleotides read TGTGCCAGCAGCGTCGGACAGGCCGATCAGCCCCAGCATTTT. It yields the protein CASSVGQADQPQHF.

The CDR3 spells CASNPNRVAGELFF. In nucleotides, the CDR3 is TGTGCCAGCAATCCGAACAGGGTGGCCGGGGAGCTGTTTTTT. The rearrangement links TRBV19 to TRBJ2-2; weak D call: TRBD1 (6 bases). The CDR3 has 14 amino acids. The V end lost 9 bases, the J end lost 6 bases, and 17 bases lay between the germline ends. CDR1 and CDR2 (germline): LNHDA, SQIVND (reference sequence).

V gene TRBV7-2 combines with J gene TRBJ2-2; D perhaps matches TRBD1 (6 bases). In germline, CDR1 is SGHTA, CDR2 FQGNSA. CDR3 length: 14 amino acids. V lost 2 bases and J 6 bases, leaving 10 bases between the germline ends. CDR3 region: CASSLMGAPGELFF. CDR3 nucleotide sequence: TGTGCCAGCAGCTTAATGGGGGCTCCCGGGGAGCTGTTTTTT.

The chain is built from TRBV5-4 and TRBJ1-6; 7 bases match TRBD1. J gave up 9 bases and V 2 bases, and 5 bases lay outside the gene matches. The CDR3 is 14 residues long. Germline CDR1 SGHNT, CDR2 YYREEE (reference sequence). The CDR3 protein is CASSLKTGFSPLHF. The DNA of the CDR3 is TGTGCCAGCAGCTTAAAGACAGGGTTTTCACCCCTCCACTTT.

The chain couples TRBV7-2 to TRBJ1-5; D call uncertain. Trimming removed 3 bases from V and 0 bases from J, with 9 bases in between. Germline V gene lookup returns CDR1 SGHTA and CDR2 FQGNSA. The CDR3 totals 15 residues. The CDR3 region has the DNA TGTGCCAGCAGCTTCCAGGAAGCTAGCAATCAGCCCCAGCATTTT. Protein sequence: CASSFQEASNQPQHF.

The CDR3 loop is CAISGVDRGEQYF. The CDR3 nucleotides read TGTGCCATCAGTGGGGTTGACAGGGGCGAGCAGTACTTC. The chain combines TRBV10-3 with TRBJ2-7; TRBD1 matches 8 bases. The CDR3 totals 13 residues. With 4 bases clipped from V and 6 bases from J, the junction kept 5 bases outside the gene matches. From germline, CDR1 is ENHRY and CDR2 SYGVKD.

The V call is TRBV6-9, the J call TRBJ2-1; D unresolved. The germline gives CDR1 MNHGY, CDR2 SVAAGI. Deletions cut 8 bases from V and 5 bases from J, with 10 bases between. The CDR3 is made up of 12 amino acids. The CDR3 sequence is CASSLIDNEQFF. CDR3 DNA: TGTGCCAGCTCCCTTATAGACAATGAGCAGTTCTTC.

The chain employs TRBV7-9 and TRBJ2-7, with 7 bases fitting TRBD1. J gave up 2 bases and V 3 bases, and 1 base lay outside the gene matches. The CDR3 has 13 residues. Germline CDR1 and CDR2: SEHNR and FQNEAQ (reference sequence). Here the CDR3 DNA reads TGTGCCAGCAGCTTGGACAGGACCTACGAGCAGTACTTC. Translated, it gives CASSLDRTYEQYF.

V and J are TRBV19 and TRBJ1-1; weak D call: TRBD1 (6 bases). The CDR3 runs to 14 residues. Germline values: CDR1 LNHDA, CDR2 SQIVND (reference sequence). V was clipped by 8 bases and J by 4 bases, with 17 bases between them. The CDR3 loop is CASEFAQGVTEAFF. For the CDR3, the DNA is TGTGCCAGTGAGTTCGCACAGGGTGTCACTGAAGCTTTCTTT.

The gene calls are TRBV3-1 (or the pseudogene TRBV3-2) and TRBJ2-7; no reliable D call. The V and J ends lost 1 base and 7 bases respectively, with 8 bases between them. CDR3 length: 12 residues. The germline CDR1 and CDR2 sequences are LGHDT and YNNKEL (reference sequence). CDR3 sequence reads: CASSQGWAEQYF. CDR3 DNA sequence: TGTGCCAGCAGCCAAGGCTGGGCGGAGCAGTACTTC.

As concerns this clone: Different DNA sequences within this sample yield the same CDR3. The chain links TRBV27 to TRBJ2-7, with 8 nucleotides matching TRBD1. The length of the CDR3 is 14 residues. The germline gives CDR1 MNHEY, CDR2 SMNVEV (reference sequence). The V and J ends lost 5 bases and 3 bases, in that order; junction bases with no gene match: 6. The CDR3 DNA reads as TGTGCCAGCAGTCATCGGGACAGGTTCTACGAGCAGTACTTC. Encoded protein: CASSHRDRFYEQYF.

The CDR3 here is CASSSYRTGRDNQPQHF. The CDR3 DNA reads TGTGCCAGCAGCTCATATAGGACAGGGAGGGACAATCAGCCCCAGCATTTT. The chain uses TRBV5-7 and TRBJ1-5; TRBD1 aligns across 8 bases. TRBV5-7 falls under the ORF class, with uncertain function. V trimming: 3 bases; J trimming: 3 bases; junction bases outside the gene matches: 11. CDR3 length: 17 residues.

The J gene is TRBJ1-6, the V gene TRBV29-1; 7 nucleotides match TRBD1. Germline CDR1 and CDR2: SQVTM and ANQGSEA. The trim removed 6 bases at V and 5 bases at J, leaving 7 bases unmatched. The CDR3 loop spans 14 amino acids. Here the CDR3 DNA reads TGCAGCGTCGCGACAGGGCCCGATAATTCACCCCTCCACTTT. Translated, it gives CSVATGPDNSPLHF.

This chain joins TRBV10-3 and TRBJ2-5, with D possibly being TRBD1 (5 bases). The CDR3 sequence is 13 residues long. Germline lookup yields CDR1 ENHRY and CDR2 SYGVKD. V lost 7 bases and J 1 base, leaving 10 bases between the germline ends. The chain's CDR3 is CAITKDIQETQYF. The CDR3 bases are TGTGCCATCACCAAGGACATCCAAGAGACCCAGTACTTC.

The CDR3 DNA follows: TGTGCCAGCAGAGCTAGCGGGACCTCCTCTAGCACAGATACGCAGTATTTT. Translated, it gives CASRASGTSSSTDTQYF. The rearrangement uses TRBV5-4 and TRBJ2-3, with 9 bases that match TRBD2. The CDR3 is 17 residues long. After removal of 5 bases from V and 0 bases from J, the junction contained 10 bases not matched to a gene. CDR1 is SGHNT, CDR2 YYREEE, per germline (reference sequence).

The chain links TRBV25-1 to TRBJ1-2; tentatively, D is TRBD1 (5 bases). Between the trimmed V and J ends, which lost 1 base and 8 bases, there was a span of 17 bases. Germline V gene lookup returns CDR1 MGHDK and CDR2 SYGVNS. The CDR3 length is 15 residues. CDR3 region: CASSELTGGSQGYTF. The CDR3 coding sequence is TGTGCCAGCAGTGAATTGACGGGGGGATCTCAAGGCTACACCTTC.

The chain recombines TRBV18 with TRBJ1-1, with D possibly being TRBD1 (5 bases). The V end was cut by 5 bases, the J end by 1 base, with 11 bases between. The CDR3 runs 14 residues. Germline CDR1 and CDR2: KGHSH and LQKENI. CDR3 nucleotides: TGTGCCAGCTCATCGGGGACTGAGAACACTGAAGCTTTCTTT. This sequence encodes CASSSGTENTEAFF.

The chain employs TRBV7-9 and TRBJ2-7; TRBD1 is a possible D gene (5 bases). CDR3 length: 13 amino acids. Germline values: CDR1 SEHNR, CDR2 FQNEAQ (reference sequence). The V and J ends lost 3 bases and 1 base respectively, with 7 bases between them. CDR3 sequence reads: CASSFDRSYEQYF. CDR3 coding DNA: TGTGCCAGCAGCTTCGACAGATCCTACGAGCAGTACTTC.

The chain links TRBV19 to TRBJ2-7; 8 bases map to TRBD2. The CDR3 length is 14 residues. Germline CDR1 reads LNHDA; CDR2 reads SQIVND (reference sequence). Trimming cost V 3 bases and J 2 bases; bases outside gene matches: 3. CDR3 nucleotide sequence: TGTGCCAGTAGTATCGGGAGGGATCCCTACGAGCAGTACTTC. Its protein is CASSIGRDPYEQYF.